This T cell receptor beta chain appears in the sequencing data of a study of blood T cell repertoires in COVID-19. For the study at large: COVID-19 samples collected from the United States, Italy and Spain covered acute and convalescent phases.

CDR3 length equals 17 residues. Germline-derived CDR1 and CDR2 are MNHEY and SMNVEV (reference sequence). Between the trimmed V and J ends, which lost 4 bases and 6 bases, there was a span of 24 bases. Original methodology: Counts of nucleated cells, estimated from reference gene primer amplification, were obtained. Generated by immunoSEQ multiplex PCR, the TCRdb table keeps only in-frame clones and is missing some. V and J calls and clone size are those listed in that table; D and trimming were worked out from the DNA. The table has about 90,000 clones, roughly 80% seen once. The sequence was collected from a man between 60 and 75 years old with acute or convalescent COVID-19. The chain uses TRBV27 and TRBJ1-2; possible D gene TRBD1, 5 bases. Material: peripheral blood. DNA for the CDR3: TGTGCCAGCAGTTCAAGGGCAGGGTATGATGTGGTGAATGGCTACACCTTC. Protein: CASSSRAGYDVVNGYTF.